This TCR beta chain originates from a study of neurological immune-mediated disorders. This clonotype occurred many times. Time point given: technical triplicate 1. The T cells used for sorted libraries numbered roughly 970,000, either CD4+ or CD8+. In TCRdb, the 5' RACE reads were re-called with MiXCR into one record per CDR3 protein. The sample shows more than 20,000 distinct CDR3 sequences, roughly an eighth of them seen only once. Germline CDR1 is SNHLY and CDR2 is FYNNEI. The CDR3 consists of 16 residues. The V and J ends lost 7 bases and 0 bases respectively, with 13 bases between them. This sequence was found in a female donor with HTLV-1-associated myelopathy (HAM/TSP). The sequenced material came from CD4+ T cells from blood. The genes are TRBV2 and TRBJ2-6, with D possibly being TRBD1 or TRBD2 (5 bases each). In DNA form, the CDR3 reads TGTGCCAGCACCTGGGACGGAAGCTCTGGGGCCAACGTCCTGACTTTC. Encoded protein: CASTWDGSSGANVLTF.